Described below is a single T cell receptor beta chain sequence and its context. Its specificity is unknown. Trimming cost V 3 bases and J 13 bases, with 19 bases left between them. The CDR3 covers 14 residues. CDR1 LGHDT and CDR2 YNNKEL come from the germline V gene (reference sequence). These data come from a study of blood T cells in healthy people across ages. Study background: There was about one barcoded beta molecule captured by template switching per two T cells.

Findings and caveats of the study: Higher diversity and more naive CD4+ cells were features of long-lived donors, compared to aged donors. The unknown donor CMV status may have confounded expanded clonotype changes.

Next came a second PCR, run for about 6 to 12 cycles, which used a sample-barcoded 5' primer along with a J-beta primer mix. CDR3-containing paired-end reads numbered at least 2.5 million in each sample. Via MiXCR, TCRdb re-called the 5' RACE reads, giving one row per CDR3 protein. In the table there are 1.5 million to 2 million distinct CDR3 sequences, roughly two fifths of which are singletons. This chain links TRBV3-1 with TRBJ2-4; D ambiguous. The clonotype comes from a human donor in good health. The sample consisted of blood. This CDR3 is CASSQGYPNGEQYF. In DNA form, the CDR3 reads TGTGCCAGCAGCCAGGGCTACCCAAACGGTGAGCAGTACTTC.